This TCR beta chain was identified in a study of OX40 agonist ivuxolimab in advanced cancers. Across the whole study: Prior anti-PD-1, anti-PD-L1 or anti-CTLA-4 therapy did not bar entry, and more than 35% had some.

Libraries were prepared by immunoSEQ multiplex PCR; TCRdb keeps only in-frame clonotypes and omits some of them. Among tens of thousands of clones, 70% to 90% were seen once, and the ten largest hold under 3.5%. This CDR3 is built from 17 residues. V dropped 1 base and J dropped 5; count of bases not matched to a gene: 9. Germline CDR1 and CDR2: SGHNT and YENEEA. The sample was CD4+ or CD8+ T cells sorted from blood, taken in a trial of the OX40 agonist ivuxolimab. This TCR came from an adult with an advanced solid tumor such as melanoma, head and neck, liver or kidney cancer. This chain uses TRBV11-3 with TRBJ2-1, with 9 bases identical to TRBD1. As DNA, the CDR3 is TGTGCCAGCAGCTTAGGTTCCCCCGGGACAGGGCACAATGAGCAGTTCTTC. Its protein is CASSLGSPGTGHNEQFF.